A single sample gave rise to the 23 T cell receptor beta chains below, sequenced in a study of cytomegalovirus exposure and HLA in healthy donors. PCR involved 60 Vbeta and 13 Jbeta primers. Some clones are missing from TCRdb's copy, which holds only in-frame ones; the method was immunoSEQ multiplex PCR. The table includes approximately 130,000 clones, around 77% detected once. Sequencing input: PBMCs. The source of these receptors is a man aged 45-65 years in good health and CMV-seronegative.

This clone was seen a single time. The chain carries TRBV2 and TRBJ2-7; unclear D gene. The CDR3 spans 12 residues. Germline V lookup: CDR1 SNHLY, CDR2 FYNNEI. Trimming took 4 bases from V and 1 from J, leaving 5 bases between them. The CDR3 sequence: CASSVQSYEQYF. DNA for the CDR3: TGTGCCAGCAGTGTACAGTCCTACGAGCAGTACTTC. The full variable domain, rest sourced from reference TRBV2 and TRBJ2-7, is EPEVTQTPSHQVTQMGQEVILRCVPISNHLYFYWYRQILGQKVEFLVSFYNNEISEKSEIFDDQFSVERPDGSNFTLKIRSTKLEDSAMYFCASSVQSYEQYFGPGTRLTVT.

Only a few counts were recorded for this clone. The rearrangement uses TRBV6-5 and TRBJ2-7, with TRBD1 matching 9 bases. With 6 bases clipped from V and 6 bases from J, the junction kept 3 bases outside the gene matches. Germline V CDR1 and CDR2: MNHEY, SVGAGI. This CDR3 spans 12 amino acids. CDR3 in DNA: TGTGCCAGCAGCCGGGACAGGGCCGAGCAGTACTTC. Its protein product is CASSRDRAEQYF.

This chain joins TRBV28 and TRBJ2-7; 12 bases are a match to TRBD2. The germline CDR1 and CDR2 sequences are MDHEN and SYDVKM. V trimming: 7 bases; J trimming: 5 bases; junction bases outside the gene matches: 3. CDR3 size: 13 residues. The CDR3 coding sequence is TGTGCCAGCATCCTAGCGGGGGGGAACGAGCAGTACTTC. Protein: CASILAGGNEQYF.

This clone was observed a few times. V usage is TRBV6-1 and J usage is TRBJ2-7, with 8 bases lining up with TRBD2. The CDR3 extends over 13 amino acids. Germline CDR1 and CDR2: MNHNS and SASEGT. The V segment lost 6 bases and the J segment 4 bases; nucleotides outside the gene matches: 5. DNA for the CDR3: TGTGCCAGCAGCGGTCGGGGGGGATACGAGCAGTACTTC. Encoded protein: CASSGRGGYEQYF.

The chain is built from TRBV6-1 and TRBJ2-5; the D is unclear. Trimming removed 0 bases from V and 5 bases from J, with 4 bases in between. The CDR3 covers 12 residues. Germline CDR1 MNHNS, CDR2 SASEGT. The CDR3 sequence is CASSEARETQYF. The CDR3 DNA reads TGTGCCAGCAGTGAAGCGCGGGAGACCCAGTACTTC.

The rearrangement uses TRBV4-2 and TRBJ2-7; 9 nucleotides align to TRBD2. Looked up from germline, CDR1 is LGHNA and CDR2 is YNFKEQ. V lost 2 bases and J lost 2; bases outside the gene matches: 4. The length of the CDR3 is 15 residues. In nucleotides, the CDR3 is TGTGCCAGCAGCCAAATTAGCGGGAGTCCCTACGAGCAGTACTTC. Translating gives CASSQISGSPYEQYF.

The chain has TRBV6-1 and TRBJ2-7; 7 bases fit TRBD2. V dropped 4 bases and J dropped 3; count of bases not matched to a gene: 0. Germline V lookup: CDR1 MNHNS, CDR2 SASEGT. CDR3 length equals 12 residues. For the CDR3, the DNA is TGTGCCAGCAGTGGGGGGGGCTACGAGCAGTACTTC. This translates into CASSGGGYEQYF.

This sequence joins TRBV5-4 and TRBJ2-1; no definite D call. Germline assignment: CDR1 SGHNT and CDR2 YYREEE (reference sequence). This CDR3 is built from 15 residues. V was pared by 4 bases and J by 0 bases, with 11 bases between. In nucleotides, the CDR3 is TGTGCCAGCAGCCAGACTTCGAGCTCCTACAATGAGCAGTTCTTC. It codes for CASSQTSSSYNEQFF.

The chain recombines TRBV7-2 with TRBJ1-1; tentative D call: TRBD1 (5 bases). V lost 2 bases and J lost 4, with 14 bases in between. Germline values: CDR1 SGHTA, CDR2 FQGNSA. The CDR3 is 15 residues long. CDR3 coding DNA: TGTGCCAGCAGCTTATATAAGGGGTCGGCCACTGAAGCTTTCTTT. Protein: CASSLYKGSATEAFF.

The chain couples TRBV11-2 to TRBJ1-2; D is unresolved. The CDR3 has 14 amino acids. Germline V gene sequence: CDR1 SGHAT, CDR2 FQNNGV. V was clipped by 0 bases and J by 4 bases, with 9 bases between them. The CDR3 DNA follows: TGTGCCAGCAGCTTAGATATGCGGGGCTATGGCTACACCTTC. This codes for CASSLDMRGYGYTF.

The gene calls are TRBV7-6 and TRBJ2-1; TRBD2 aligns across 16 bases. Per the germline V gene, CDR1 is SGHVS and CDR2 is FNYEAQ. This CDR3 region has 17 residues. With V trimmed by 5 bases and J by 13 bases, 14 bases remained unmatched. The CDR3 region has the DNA TGTGCCAGCAGCCAATCTCACCCGGGACTAGCGGGAGGGGAACAGTTCTTC. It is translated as CASSQSHPGLAGGEQFF. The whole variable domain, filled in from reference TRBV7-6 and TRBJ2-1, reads GAGVSQSPRYKVTKRGQDVALRCDPISGHVSLYWYRQALGQGPEFLTYFNYEAQQDKSGLPNDRFSAERPEGSISTLTIQRTEQRDSAMYRCASSQSHPGLAGGEQFFGPGTRLTVL.

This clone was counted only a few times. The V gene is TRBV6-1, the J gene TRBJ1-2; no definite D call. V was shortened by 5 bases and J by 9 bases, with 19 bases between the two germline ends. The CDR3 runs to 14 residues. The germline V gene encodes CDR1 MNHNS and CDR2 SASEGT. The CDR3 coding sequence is TGTGCCAGCAGTTATACATATGGGTCGGGGAGCTACACCTTC. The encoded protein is CASSYTYGSGSYTF.

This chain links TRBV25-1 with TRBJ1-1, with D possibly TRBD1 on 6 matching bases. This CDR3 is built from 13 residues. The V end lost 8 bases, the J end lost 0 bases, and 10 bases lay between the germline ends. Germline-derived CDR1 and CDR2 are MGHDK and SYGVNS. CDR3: CASEDSLNTEAFF. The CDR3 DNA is TGTGCCAGCGAGGACAGCCTGAACACTGAAGCTTTCTTT.

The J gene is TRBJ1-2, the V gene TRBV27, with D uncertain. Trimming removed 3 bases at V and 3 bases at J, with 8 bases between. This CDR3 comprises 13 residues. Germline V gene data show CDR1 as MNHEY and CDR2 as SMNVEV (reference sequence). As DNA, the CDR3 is TGTGCCAGCAGTTTTACTCAGGACTATGGCTACACCTTC. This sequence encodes CASSFTQDYGYTF.

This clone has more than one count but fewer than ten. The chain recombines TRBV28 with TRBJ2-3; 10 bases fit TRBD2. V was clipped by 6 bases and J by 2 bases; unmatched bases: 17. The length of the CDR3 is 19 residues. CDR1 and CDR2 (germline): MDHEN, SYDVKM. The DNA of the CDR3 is TGTGCCAGCAGCCGAGCGACAGGGGTACTAGCGGGGCTCACAGATACGCAGTATTTT. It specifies CASSRATGVLAGLTDTQYF.

The CDR3 sequence: CASGGQGRSSGANVLTF. The CDR3 nucleotides read TGTGCTAGCGGGGGACAGGGGAGGAGCTCTGGGGCCAACGTCCTGACTTTC. V usage is TRBV7-7 and J usage is TRBJ2-6, with D possibly being TRBD1 (10 bases). This CDR3 spans 17 amino acids. The germline V gene has CDR1 SSHAT and CDR2 FNYEAQ (reference sequence).

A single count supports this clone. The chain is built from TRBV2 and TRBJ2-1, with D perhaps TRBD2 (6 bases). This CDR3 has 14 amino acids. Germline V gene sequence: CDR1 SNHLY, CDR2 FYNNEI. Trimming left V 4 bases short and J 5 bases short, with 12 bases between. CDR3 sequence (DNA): TGTGCCAGCAGTGTCTTAGCGGCCAACAATGAGCAGTTCTTC. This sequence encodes CASSVLAANNEQFF.

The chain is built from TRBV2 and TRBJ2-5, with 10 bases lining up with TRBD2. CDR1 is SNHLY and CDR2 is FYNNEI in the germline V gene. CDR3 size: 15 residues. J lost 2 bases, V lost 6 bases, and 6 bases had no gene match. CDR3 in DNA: TGTGCCAGCAGCTGGACTAGCGGAATTCAAGAGACCCAGTACTTC. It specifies CASSWTSGIQETQYF.

The CDR3 sequence: CASSVQETQYF. For the CDR3, the DNA is TGTGCCAGCTCAGTACAAGAGACCCAGTACTTC. The chain couples TRBV18 to TRBJ2-5; no firm D call. Germline CDR1 KGHSH, CDR2 LQKENI. The ends were cut back, 5 bases at V and 2 bases at J, with 3 bases in the middle. This CDR3 comprises 11 residues.

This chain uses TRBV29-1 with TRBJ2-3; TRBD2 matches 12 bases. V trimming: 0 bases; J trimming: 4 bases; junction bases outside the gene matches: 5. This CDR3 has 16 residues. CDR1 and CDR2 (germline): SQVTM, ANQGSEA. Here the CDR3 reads CSVEEVRLAGADTQYF. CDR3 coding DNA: TGCAGCGTTGAAGAGGTGAGACTAGCGGGAGCAGATACGCAGTATTTT.

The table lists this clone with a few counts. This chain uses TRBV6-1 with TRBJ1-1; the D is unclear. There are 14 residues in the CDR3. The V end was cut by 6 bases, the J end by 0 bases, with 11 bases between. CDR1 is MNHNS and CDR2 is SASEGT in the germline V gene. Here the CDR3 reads CASSLSTVNTEAFF. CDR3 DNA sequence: TGTGCCAGCAGCCTTTCTACCGTGAACACTGAAGCTTTCTTT.

CDR3 in DNA: TGTGCCAGCAGTTTATCGGGGAGGGCGGGGTACAGGGTTATAACCTTC. It translates to CASSLSGRAGYRVITF. The chain is built from TRBV27 and TRBJ1-2; tentatively, D is TRBD1 (6 bases). The V and J ends lost 0 bases and 14 bases respectively, with 25 bases between them. The CDR3 sequence is 16 residues long. In germline, CDR1 is MNHEY, CDR2 SMNVEV (reference sequence).

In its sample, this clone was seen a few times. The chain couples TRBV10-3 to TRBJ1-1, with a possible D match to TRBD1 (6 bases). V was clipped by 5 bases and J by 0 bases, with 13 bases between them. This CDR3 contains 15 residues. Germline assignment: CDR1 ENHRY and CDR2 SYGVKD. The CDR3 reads CAISRNREMNTEAFF. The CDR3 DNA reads TGTGCCATCAGTAGGAACAGGGAAATGAACACTGAAGCTTTCTTT.